The next 11 T cell receptor beta chains were all read from a single sample in a study of Ad26.COV2.S vaccination and SARS-CoV-2 variants. Treatment described: some 20 received Ad26.COV2.S at low or high dose, single or two shots; roughly five received placebo; per-sample allocation not given. The study sampled participants on day 63 after the first vaccine or placebo injection. Generated by immunoSEQ multiplex PCR, the TCRdb table keeps only in-frame clones and is missing some. This table holds roughly 350,000 clones, 70% to 90% found once. Specimen: peripheral blood, collected in a trial of Ad26.COV2.S vaccine versus placebo. The receptors derive from a person between 18 and 65 years old who received the Ad26.COV2.S COVID-19 vaccine or a placebo.

This rearrangement joins TRBV28 to TRBJ1-5; D is uncertain. The germline V and J ends were trimmed by 7 bases and 0 bases, with 4 bases remaining between them. CDR3 length equals 12 residues. In germline, CDR1 is MDHEN, CDR2 SYDVKM. The chain's CDR3 is CASTGSNQPQHF. The CDR3 DNA reads as TGTGCCAGCACCGGTAGCAATCAGCCCCAGCATTTT.

This chain uses TRBV28 with TRBJ1-2, with D perhaps TRBD1 (5 bases). This CDR3 contains 17 residues. Germline V gives CDR1 MDHEN, CDR2 SYDVKM. V was trimmed by 6 bases and J by 3 bases, leaving 23 bases between them. The CDR3 protein is CASRIYNGQGGHYGYTF. As DNA, the CDR3 is TGTGCCAGCAGAATCTACAACGGGCAGGGTGGTCACTATGGCTACACCTTC.

About this clone itself: Other DNA sequences in the sample encode the same CDR3. The rearrangement uses TRBV6-6 and TRBJ2-7; the match to TRBD1 covers 7 bases. V shed 5 bases, J shed 2 bases, and the junction held 0 bases outside the gene matches. The CDR3 is made up of 12 amino acids. CDR1 is MNHNY, CDR2 SVGAGI, per germline (reference sequence). The CDR3 region has the DNA TGTGCCAGCAGTGGGACAGCCTACGAGCAGTACTTC. Translation gives CASSGTAYEQYF.

This sequence joins TRBV27 and TRBJ1-1; 7 bases map to TRBD1. There are 14 residues in the CDR3. V dropped 5 bases and J dropped 5; count of bases not matched to a gene: 8. Germline V gene sequence: CDR1 MNHEY, CDR2 SMNVEV (reference sequence). For the CDR3, the DNA is TGTGCCAGCAGTCCTGACAGGGTTAGGACTGAAGCTTTCTTT. Amino acid sequence: CASSPDRVRTEAFF.

The V call is TRBV4-1, the J call TRBJ1-2; TRBD1 might be the D (6 bases). CDR3 length: 15 residues. CDR1 is MGHRA and CDR2 is YSYEKL in the germline V gene. V was trimmed by 4 bases and J by 0 bases, leaving 12 bases between them. The CDR3 loop is CASSPNRDSNYGYTF. In DNA, the CDR3 is TGCGCCAGCAGCCCAAACAGGGATTCTAACTATGGCTACACCTTC.

The chain carries TRBV7-2 and TRBJ2-7; D possibly corresponds to TRBD1 (6 bases). The CDR3 sequence is 16 residues long. The germline V and J ends were trimmed by 5 bases and 2 bases, with 19 bases remaining between them. The germline V gene encodes CDR1 SGHTA and CDR2 FQGNSA. CDR3 sequence reads: CASSLLPQEGAYEQYF. The CDR3 DNA sequence: TGTGCCAGCAGCCTCCTACCACAAGAGGGGGCCTACGAGCAGTACTTC.

This clone was picked up one time. The chain employs TRBV5-5 and TRBJ1-5; 12 positions match TRBD1. Losses at the gene ends were 0 bases for V and 2 bases for J; bases not matched to a gene: 3. This CDR3 comprises 17 residues. The germline CDR1 and CDR2 sequences are SGHKS and YYEKEE (reference sequence). CDR3 DNA: TGTGCCAGCAGCTTGGGGGACAGGGGGCAAGGCAATCAGCCCCAGCATTTT. Translation gives CASSLGDRGQGNQPQHF.

The rearrangement joins TRBV7-2 to TRBJ2-5; the match to TRBD2 covers 7 bases. The CDR3 loop spans 17 amino acids. CDR1 SGHTA and CDR2 FQGNSA come from the germline V gene. With 1 base clipped from V and 4 bases from J, the junction kept 12 bases outside the gene matches. CDR3 bases: TGTGCCAGCAGCTTAGAGTTGGGGAGGGCTGGGTTAGAGACCCAGTACTTC. It yields the protein CASSLELGRAGLETQYF.

This chain connects TRBV6-5 to TRBJ2-7, with a possible D match to TRBD2 (6 bases). CDR3 length: 16 amino acids. Germline loops: CDR1 MNHEY, CDR2 SVGAGI. V was trimmed by 2 bases and J by 4 bases, leaving 18 bases between them. This chain's CDR3 is CASSYRGLTKPYEQYF. Written as DNA, the CDR3 is TGTGCCAGCAGTTACCGCGGACTAACGAAACCTTACGAGCAGTACTTC.

The genes are TRBV28 and TRBJ2-2; unclear D gene. Trimming left V 11 bases short and J 0 bases short, with 10 bases between. Germline CDR1 reads MDHEN; CDR2 reads SYDVKM. The CDR3 extends over 13 amino acids. The CDR3 DNA is TGTGCCGGGCGGTCTGCGAACACCGGGGAGCTGTTTTTT. Its translation is CAGRSANTGELFF.

The chain joins TRBV5-4 to TRBJ2-1; perhaps TRBD1 as D (5 bases). Trimming took 1 base from V and 6 from J, leaving 11 bases between them. Germline assignment: CDR1 SGHNT and CDR2 YYREEE (reference sequence). The CDR3 consists of 14 residues. CDR3 amino acids: CASSLYRQGNEQFF. CDR3 DNA: TGTGCCAGCAGCTTGTACAGGCAGGGCAATGAGCAGTTCTTC.